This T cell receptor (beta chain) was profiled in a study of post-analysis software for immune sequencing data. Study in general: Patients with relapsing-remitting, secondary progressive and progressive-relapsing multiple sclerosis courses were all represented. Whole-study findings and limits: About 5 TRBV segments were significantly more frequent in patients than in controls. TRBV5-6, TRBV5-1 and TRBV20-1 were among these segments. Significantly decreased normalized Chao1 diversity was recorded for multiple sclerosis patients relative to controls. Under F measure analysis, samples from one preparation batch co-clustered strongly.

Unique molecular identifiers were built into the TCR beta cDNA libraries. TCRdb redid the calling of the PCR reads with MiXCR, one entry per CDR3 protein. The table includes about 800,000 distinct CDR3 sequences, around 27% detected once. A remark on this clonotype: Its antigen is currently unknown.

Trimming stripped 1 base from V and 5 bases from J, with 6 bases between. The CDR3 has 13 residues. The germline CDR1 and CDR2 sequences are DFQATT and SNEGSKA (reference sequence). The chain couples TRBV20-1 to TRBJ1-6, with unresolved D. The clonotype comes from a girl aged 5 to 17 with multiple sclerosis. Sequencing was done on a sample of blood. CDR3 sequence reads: CSARAGNNSPLHF. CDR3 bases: TGCAGTGCTAGAGCTGGGAATAATTCACCCCTCCACTTT.